The TCR beta chain described here comes from a study of blood T cell repertoires in COVID-19. The wider study: T cells, B-cell-depleted T cells, or PBMCs supplied cDNA or gDNA.

V was pared by 0 bases and J by 5 bases, with 11 bases of the junction left unmatched. This CDR3 contains 17 residues. CDR1 and CDR2 from the germline V gene are SGHDT and YYEEEE. In the original workflow: Quantification of nucleated cells was approximated via reference gene primer amplification. Here immunoSEQ multiplex PCR was the method, and the copy in TCRdb shows in-frame clones only, minus some. The D gene and trimming were derived from the DNA, and the V and J assignments and clone size from that table. The sample carries over 150,000 clones, 80% to 90% recorded once. This rearrangement joins TRBV5-6 to TRBJ2-5; 9 bases align to TRBD2. The sample taken for sequencing was peripheral blood. The source is a woman aged 18-30 years who had recovered from COVID-19. CDR3 bases: TGTGCCAGCAGCTTGGATGATGCGGGGGGGCTCCGGGAGACCCAGTACTTC. As protein: CASSLDDAGGLRETQYF.